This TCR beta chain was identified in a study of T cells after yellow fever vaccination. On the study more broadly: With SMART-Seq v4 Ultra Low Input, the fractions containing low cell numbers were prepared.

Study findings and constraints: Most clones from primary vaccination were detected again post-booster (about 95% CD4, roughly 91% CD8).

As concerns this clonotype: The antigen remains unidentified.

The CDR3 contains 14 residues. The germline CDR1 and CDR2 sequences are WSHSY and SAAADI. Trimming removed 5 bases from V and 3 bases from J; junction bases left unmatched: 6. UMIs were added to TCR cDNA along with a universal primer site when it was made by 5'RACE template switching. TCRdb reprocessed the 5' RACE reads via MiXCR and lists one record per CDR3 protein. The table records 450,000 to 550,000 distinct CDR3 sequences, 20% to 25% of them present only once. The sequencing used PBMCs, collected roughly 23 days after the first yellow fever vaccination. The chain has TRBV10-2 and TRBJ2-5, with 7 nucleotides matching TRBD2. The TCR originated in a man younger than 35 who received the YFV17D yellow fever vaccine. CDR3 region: CASSKRGVKETQYF. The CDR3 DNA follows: TGCGCCAGCAGTAAGCGGGGAGTTAAAGAGACCCAGTACTTC.